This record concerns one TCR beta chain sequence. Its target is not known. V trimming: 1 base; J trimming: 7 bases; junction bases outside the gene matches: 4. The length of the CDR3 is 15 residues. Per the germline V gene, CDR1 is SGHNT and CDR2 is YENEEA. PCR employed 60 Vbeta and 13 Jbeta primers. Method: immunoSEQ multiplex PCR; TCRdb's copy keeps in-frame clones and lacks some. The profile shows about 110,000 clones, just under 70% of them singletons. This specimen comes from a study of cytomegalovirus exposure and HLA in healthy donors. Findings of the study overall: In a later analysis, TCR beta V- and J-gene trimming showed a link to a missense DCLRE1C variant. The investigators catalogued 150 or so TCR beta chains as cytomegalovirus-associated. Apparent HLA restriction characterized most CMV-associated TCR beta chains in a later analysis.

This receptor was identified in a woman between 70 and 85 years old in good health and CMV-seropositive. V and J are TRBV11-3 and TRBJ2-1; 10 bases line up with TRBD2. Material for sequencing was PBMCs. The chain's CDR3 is CASSLGSGGRNEQFF. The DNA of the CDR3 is TGTGCCAGCAGCTTAGGTAGCGGGGGGCGGAATGAGCAGTTCTTC.